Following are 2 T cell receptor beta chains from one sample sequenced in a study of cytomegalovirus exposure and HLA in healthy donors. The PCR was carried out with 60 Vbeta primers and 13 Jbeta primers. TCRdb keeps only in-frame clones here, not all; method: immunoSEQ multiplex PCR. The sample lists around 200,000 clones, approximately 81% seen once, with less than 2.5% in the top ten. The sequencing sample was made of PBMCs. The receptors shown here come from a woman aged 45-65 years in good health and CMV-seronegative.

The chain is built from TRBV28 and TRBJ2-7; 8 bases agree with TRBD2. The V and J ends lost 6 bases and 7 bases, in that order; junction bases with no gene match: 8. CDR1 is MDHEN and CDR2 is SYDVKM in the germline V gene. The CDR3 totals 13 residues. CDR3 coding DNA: TGTGCCAGCAGCCCGCCGGGGGGGGAGGAGCAGTACTTC. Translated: CASSPPGGEEQYF. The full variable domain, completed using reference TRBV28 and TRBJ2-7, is DVKVTQSSRYLVKRTGEKVFLECVQDMDHENMFWYRQDPGLGLRLIYFSYDVKMKEKGDIPEGYSVSREKKERFSLILESASTNQTSMYLCASSPPGGEEQYFGPGTRLTVT.

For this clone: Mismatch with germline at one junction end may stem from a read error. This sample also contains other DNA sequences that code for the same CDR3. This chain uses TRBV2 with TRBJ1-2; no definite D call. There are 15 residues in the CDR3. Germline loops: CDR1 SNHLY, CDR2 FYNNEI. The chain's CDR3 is CASSLTRGLGYGYTF. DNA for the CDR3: TGTGCCAGCAGTTTAACCCGAGGGTTGGGCTATGGCTACACCTTT.